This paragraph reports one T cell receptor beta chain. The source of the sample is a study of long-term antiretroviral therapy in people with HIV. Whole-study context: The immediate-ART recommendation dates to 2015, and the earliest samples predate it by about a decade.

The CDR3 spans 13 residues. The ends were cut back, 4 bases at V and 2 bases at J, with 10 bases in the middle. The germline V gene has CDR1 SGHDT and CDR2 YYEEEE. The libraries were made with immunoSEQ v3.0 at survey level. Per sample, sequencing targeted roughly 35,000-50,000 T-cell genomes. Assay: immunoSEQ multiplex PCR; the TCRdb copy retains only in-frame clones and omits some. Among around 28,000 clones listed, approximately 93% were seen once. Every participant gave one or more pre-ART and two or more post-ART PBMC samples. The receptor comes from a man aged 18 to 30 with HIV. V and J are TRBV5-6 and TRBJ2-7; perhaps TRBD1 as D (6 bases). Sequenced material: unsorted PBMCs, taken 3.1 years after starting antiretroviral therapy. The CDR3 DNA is TGTGCCAGCAGCCAACAGGGAACCTACGAGCAGTACTTC. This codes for CASSQQGTYEQYF.